The 26 T cell receptor beta chains in this list originate from one sample, sequenced in a study of T cell repertoires in cytomegalovirus infection. Via MiXCR, TCRdb re-called the reads, giving one row per CDR3 protein. The sample includes 400,000 or so distinct CDR3 sequences, roughly a third of them seen just once. The sequenced sample was PBMCs. All receptors derive from a human donor in good health (CMV status not recorded). Some clones in this sample may be carry-over from other donors' samples.

This clonotype has more than one count but fewer than ten. V gene TRBV9 combines with J gene TRBJ1-3, with 7 nucleotides matching TRBD1. Per the germline V gene, CDR1 is SGDLS and CDR2 is YYNGEE. The CDR3 loop spans 17 amino acids. After removal of 1 base from V and 0 bases from J, the junction contained 7 bases not matched to a gene. CDR3 bases: TGTGCCAGCAGCGTATCCCTGACAGGGAGCTCTGGAAACACCATATATTTT. Residues: CASSVSLTGSSGNTIYF.

About this clonotype: The CDR3 end shows no conserved phenylalanine or tryptophan, and so a read error is likely. V gene TRBV11-2 combines with J gene TRBJ2-3, with a possible D match to TRBD2 (5 bases). There are 13 residues in the CDR3. The germline gives CDR1 SGHAT, CDR2 FQNNGV. As DNA, the CDR3 is TGTGCCAGCAGCTCCGGAGGAACCGATACTCAGTATTTG. Amino acid sequence: CASSSGGTDTQYL.

This chain links TRBV6-6 with TRBJ2-3; the D gene is possibly TRBD1 (6 bases). Per germline, CDR1 MNHNY and CDR2 SVGAGI (reference sequence). CDR3 length: 17 amino acids. With 1 base removed from V and 0 bases from J, the gap between germline ends came to 14 bases. CDR3 coding DNA: TGTGCCAGCAGTTACTTAGGCCCAAGGGGGAGCACAGATACGCAGTATTTT. Its protein product is CASSYLGPRGSTDTQYF.

The V call is TRBV7-6, the J call TRBJ2-1; no firm D call. Germline V gene lookup returns CDR1 SGHVS and CDR2 FNYEAQ. Deletions cut 1 base from V and 6 bases from J, with 13 bases between. The CDR3 contains 15 residues. CDR3: CASSLVAPAPNEQFF. CDR3 bases: TGTGCCAGCAGCTTAGTGGCCCCAGCCCCCAATGAGCAGTTCTTC. The complete variable domain, with remaining parts taken from reference TRBV7-6 and TRBJ2-1, reads GAGVSQSPRYKVTKRGQDVALRCDPISGHVSLYWYRQALGQGPEFLTYFNYEAQQDKSGLPNDRFSAERPEGSISTLTIQRTEQRDSAMYRCASSLVAPAPNEQFFGPGTRLTVL.

The chain has TRBV7-8 and TRBJ1-5; possible D gene TRBD1, 5 bases. Germline V gene data show CDR1 as SGHVS and CDR2 as FQNEAQ. The germline V and J ends were trimmed by 1 base and 6 bases, with 13 bases remaining between them. The CDR3 spans 15 residues. The CDR3 spells CASSLEGTSIQPQHF. The CDR3 bases are TGTGCCAGCAGCTTAGAGGGGACCAGTATTCAGCCCCAGCATTTT. The entire variable domain, with the rest obtained from reference TRBV7-8 and TRBJ1-5, is as follows: GAGVSQSPRYKVAKRGQDVALRCDPISGHVSLFWYQQALGQGPEFLTYFQNEAQLDKSGLPSDRFFAERPEGSVSTLKIQRTQQEDSAVYLCASSLEGTSIQPQHFGDGTRLSIL.

There are a few counts of this clonotype. The chain links TRBV28 to TRBJ2-4, with D perhaps matching TRBD2 (6 bases). The germline V gene encodes CDR1 MDHEN and CDR2 SYDVKM. This CDR3 is built from 14 residues. The V gene lost 7 bases and the J gene lost 3 bases, with 13 bases spanning the gap. CDR3 in DNA: TGTGCCAGCAAGGAGGGTGGGGGCAAAAACATTCAGTACTTC. This codes for CASKEGGGKNIQYF. Looking up the rest from reference TRBV28 and TRBJ2-4 gives the full variable domain: DVKVTQSSRYLVKRTGEKVFLECVQDMDHENMFWYRQDPGLGLRLIYFSYDVKMKEKGDIPEGYSVSREKKERFSLILESASTNQTSMYLCASKEGGGKNIQYFGAGTRLSVL.

The CDR3 here is CATSDYLGSEQFF. CDR3 DNA sequence: TGTGCCACCAGTGATTACTTAGGGAGCGAGCAGTTCTTC. V and J are TRBV24-1 and TRBJ2-1; possible D gene TRBD2, 5 bases. This CDR3 comprises 13 residues. CDR1 is KGHDR and CDR2 is SFDVKD in the germline V gene. Trimming pared 2 bases from V and 10 bases from J, leaving 11 bases between.

There are many counts of this clonotype. The chain is built from TRBV7-2 and TRBJ1-2; 8 positions agree with TRBD1. Trimming cost V 4 bases and J 6 bases; bases outside gene matches: 4. Germline CDR1 SGHTA, CDR2 FQGNSA. The CDR3 totals 13 residues. The CDR3 region is CASSYQGANGYTF. The CDR3 DNA sequence: TGTGCCAGCAGCTACCAGGGGGCAAATGGCTACACCTTC.

A few counts support this clonotype. The chain joins TRBV6-5 to TRBJ2-3; 7 bases align to TRBD2. J was trimmed by 12 bases and V by 5 bases; bases with no gene match: 14. CDR1 is MNHEY and CDR2 is SVGAGI in the germline V gene. The CDR3 spans 14 residues. The CDR3 nucleotides are TGTGCCAGCAGTCCAAGGGGAGGGCACAGGCCTCAGTATTTT. The encoded protein is CASSPRGGHRPQYF.

This clonotype appeared a few times. The chain joins TRBV27 to TRBJ1-1; D is ambiguous. The germline V and J ends were trimmed by 3 bases and 10 bases, with 15 bases remaining between them. The CDR3 spans 13 residues. CDR1 is MNHEY and CDR2 is SMNVEV in the germline V gene (reference sequence). CDR3 DNA sequence: TGTGCCAGCAGTTTGTACACGGCGGGAAGAGCTTTCTTT. Translated: CASSLYTAGRAFF.

Ten or more counts support this clonotype. This chain connects TRBV7-2 to TRBJ1-2, with D perhaps matching TRBD1 (5 bases). CDR1 is SGHTA and CDR2 is FQGNSA in the germline V gene. V shed 1 base and J shed 7 bases, with 13 bases lying between them. This CDR3 is 14 amino acids long. The CDR3 DNA reads as TGTGCCAGCAGCTTAGACACGGGGCGAAGTGGCTACACCTTC. Translated: CASSLDTGRSGYTF.

J is TRBJ2-1 and V is TRBV12-3 or TRBV12-4; 12 positions match TRBD2. CDR3 length: 18 amino acids. After removal of 6 bases from V and 6 bases from J, the junction contained 15 bases not matched to a gene. This chain's CDR3 is CASRTGGAASGGGNEQFF. The CDR3 DNA reads as TGTGCCAGCAGAACAGGGGGCGCGGCTAGCGGGGGGGGCAATGAGCAGTTCTTC.

V gene TRBV15 combines with J gene TRBJ2-7, with a possible D match to TRBD1 (6 bases). The CDR3 contains 13 residues. Germline V lookup: CDR1 LNHNV, CDR2 YYDKDF (reference sequence). The V and J ends lost 0 bases and 3 bases respectively, with 6 bases between them. The CDR3 sequence: CATSREDSYEQYF. In DNA form, the CDR3 reads TGTGCCACCAGCAGAGAGGACAGCTACGAGCAGTACTTC.

A remark on this clonotype: The germline gene is not matched at one end of the junction; a read error may be the cause. CDR3: CASSSGWYTEAFF. CDR3 bases: TGTGCCAGCAGCTCAGGGTGGTACACTGAAGCTTTCTTT. The chain couples TRBV5-3 to TRBJ1-1; D might be TRBD1 (5 bases). TRBV5-3 is known as an ORF, though its function is uncertain. The CDR3 covers 13 residues.

V and J are TRBV7-9 and TRBJ2-2, with D hard to call. The germline V gene has CDR1 SEHNR and CDR2 FQNEAQ (reference sequence). This CDR3 has 14 amino acids. V shed 6 bases and J shed 4 bases, with 12 bases lying between them. The CDR3 DNA is TGTGCCAGCAGTTTTACCGATCGCACCGGGGAGCTGTTTTTT. Translated, it gives CASSFTDRTGELFF.

The chain has TRBV7-9 and TRBJ2-7; 7 nucleotides line up with TRBD1. Unmatched junction bases numbered 1, after V lost 2 bases and J lost 0 bases. This CDR3 spans 14 amino acids. CDR1 SEHNR and CDR2 FQNEAQ come from the germline V gene (reference sequence). CDR3 DNA sequence: TGTGCCAGCAGCTTAAAGGGGGCCTCCTACGAGCAGTACTTC. It translates to CASSLKGASYEQYF.

Comment on this clonotype: A read error may account for a junction end that differs from germline. The V call is TRBV6-2 or TRBV6-3, the J call TRBJ1-5; D is uncertain. The CDR3 is made up of 15 amino acids. Germline CDR1 reads MNHEY; CDR2 reads SVGEGT. The CDR3 coding sequence is TGTGTCAGCAGTCTCTCAGGTGGTTGGGTTCAGCCCCAGCATTTT. Encoded protein: CVSSLSGGWVQPQHF.

This chain joins TRBV20-1 and TRBJ2-2; tentatively, D is TRBD2 (6 bases). Germline values: CDR1 DFQATT, CDR2 SNEGSKA (reference sequence). CDR3 length: 14 amino acids. V lost 0 bases to trimming and J lost 4 bases, with 9 bases between them. CDR3 bases: TGCAGTGCTAGAGACCCGCGGGGCACCGGGGAGCTGTTTTTT. Its protein is CSARDPRGTGELFF.

This clonotype turned up a few times. The chain has TRBV7-2 and TRBJ2-1, with D perhaps TRBD2 (6 bases). The CDR3 loop spans 14 amino acids. Germline V lookup: CDR1 SGHTA, CDR2 FQGNSA. V lost 5 bases, J lost 7 bases, and 15 bases lay in between. CDR3 nucleotides: TGTGCCAGCAGCGGTACGGGGAGGAGGAATGAGCAGTTCTTC. Protein sequence: CASSGTGRRNEQFF.

This clonotype has a handful of counts. The chain is built from TRBV28 and TRBJ2-7, with D possibly being TRBD1 (6 bases). The CDR3 is 12 residues long. Germline loops: CDR1 MDHEN, CDR2 SYDVKM. Between the trimmed V and J ends, which lost 7 bases and 5 bases, there was a span of 12 bases. CDR3 residues: CASTEQGDEQYF. The CDR3 DNA is TGTGCCAGCACCGAACAGGGAGACGAGCAGTACTTC. Drawing the rest from reference TRBV28 and TRBJ2-7, the complete variable domain is DVKVTQSSRYLVKRTGEKVFLECVQDMDHENMFWYRQDPGLGLRLIYFSYDVKMKEKGDIPEGYSVSREKKERFSLILESASTNQTSMYLCASTEQGDEQYFGPGTRLTVT.

This clonotype was seen many times. The V gene is TRBV7-2, the J gene TRBJ2-3; the D is unclear. With 4 bases removed from V and 1 base from J, the gap between germline ends came to 3 bases. The CDR3 is made up of 12 amino acids. CDR1 is SGHTA and CDR2 is FQGNSA in the germline V gene. CDR3 coding DNA: TGTGCCAGCAGCTCACGCACAGATACGCAGTATTTT. Translated: CASSSRTDTQYF.

This chain joins TRBV11-2 and TRBJ2-1, with D perhaps matching TRBD1 (6 bases). Germline CDR1 reads SGHAT; CDR2 reads FQNNGV. Trimming cost V 4 bases and J 0 bases, with 19 bases left between them. The CDR3 is made up of 18 amino acids. The CDR3 is CASSSPPGHPSSYNEQFF. The CDR3 DNA follows: TGTGCCAGCAGCTCGCCCCCGGGACACCCGAGCTCCTACAATGAGCAGTTCTTC.

This clonotype turned up a few times. J is TRBJ1-1 and V is TRBV2, with 10 bases identical to TRBD1. CDR3 size: 16 residues. Trimming at V came to 0 bases and at J to 4 bases, leaving 5 bases not matched to a gene. Per germline, CDR1 SNHLY and CDR2 FYNNEI. CDR3 sequence (DNA): TGTGCCAGCAGTGAAGCAGTTGGACAGGGGGTCACTGAAGCTTTCTTT. Amino acids: CASSEAVGQGVTEAFF.

This clonotype showed up many times. This chain uses TRBV7-2 with TRBJ1-2; 10 bases fit TRBD1. Per germline, CDR1 SGHTA and CDR2 FQGNSA. The CDR3 length is 16 residues. The V and J ends lost 6 bases and 7 bases, in that order; junction bases with no gene match: 14. This CDR3 reads CASRGQGPLRNGGYTF. The CDR3 nucleotides read TGTGCCAGCAGGGGACAGGGGCCCCTTCGGAACGGTGGCTACACCTTC. Filled out from reference TRBV7-2 and TRBJ1-2, the complete variable domain reads GAGVSQSPSNKVTEKGKDVELRCDPISGHTALYWYRQSLGQGLEFLIYFQGNSAPDKSGLPSDRFSAERTGGSVSTLTIQRTQQEDSAVYLCASRGQGPLRNGGYTFGSGTRLTVV.

V usage is TRBV24-1 and J usage is TRBJ2-3, with no clear D. The CDR3 is 17 amino acids. V dropped 4 bases and J dropped 4 bases, with 20 bases sitting between them. CDR1 and CDR2 from the germline V gene are KGHDR and SFDVKD. This CDR3 reads CATSDPSGEDTPDTQYF. As DNA, the CDR3 is TGTGCCACCAGTGACCCCTCTGGGGAAGACACCCCAGATACGCAGTATTTT.

This clonotype was seen more than once but under ten times. The V gene is TRBV4-1, the J gene TRBJ2-1; 9 nucleotides align to TRBD2. The junction had 5 bases not matched to a gene; V was cut back by 1 base and J by 1 base. CDR1 is MGHRA and CDR2 is YSYEKL in the germline V gene. The CDR3 loop spans 17 amino acids. CDR3 DNA sequence: TGCGCCAGCAGCCAAGCCGGCGGGGGGGTATCCTACAATGAGCAGTTCTTC. This sequence encodes CASSQAGGGVSYNEQFF.